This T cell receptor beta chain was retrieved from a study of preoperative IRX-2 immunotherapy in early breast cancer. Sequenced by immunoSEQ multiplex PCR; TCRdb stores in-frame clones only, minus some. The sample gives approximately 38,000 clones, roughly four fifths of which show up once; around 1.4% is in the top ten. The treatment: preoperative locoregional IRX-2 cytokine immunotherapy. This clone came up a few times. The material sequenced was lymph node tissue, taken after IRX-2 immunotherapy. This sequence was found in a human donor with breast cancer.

This chain's CDR3 is CASSLVTGYSNQPQHF. In DNA, the CDR3 is TGTGCCAGCAGCTTAGTGACTGGATATAGCAATCAGCCCCAGCATTTT. V gene TRBV11-3 combines with J gene TRBJ1-5; D not certain. V lost 1 base to trimming and J lost 0 bases, with 10 bases between them. This CDR3 has 16 amino acids. Looked up from germline, CDR1 is SGHNT and CDR2 is YENEEA.